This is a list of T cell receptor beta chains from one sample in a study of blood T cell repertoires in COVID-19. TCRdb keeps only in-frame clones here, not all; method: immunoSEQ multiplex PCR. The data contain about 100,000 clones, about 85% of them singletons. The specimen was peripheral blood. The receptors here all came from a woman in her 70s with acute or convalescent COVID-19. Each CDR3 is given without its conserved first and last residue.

CDR3 protein: ASSPRGEKLF; J gene: TRBJ1-4; V gene: TRBV3-1/TRBV3-2; CDR3 length: 10
CDR3 protein: ASSEGAGVNTEAF; J gene: TRBJ1-1; V gene: TRBV5-6; CDR3 length: 13
CDR3 protein: ASSLVSGGGDYGYT; J gene: TRBJ1-2; V gene: TRBV7-2; CDR3 length: 14
CDR3 protein: ASSSQGAQEAGANVLT; J gene: TRBJ2-6; V gene: TRBV7-3; CDR3 length: 16
CDR3 protein: ASSLGETNYGYT; J gene: TRBJ1-2; V gene: TRBV5-6; CDR3 length: 12
CDR3 protein: SVGAGNQPQH; J gene: TRBJ1-5; V gene: TRBV29-1; CDR3 length: 10
CDR3 protein: AWGRGPRGYT; J gene: TRBJ1-2; V gene: TRBV30; CDR3 length: 10
CDR3 protein: ASGRSGGLQETQY; J gene: TRBJ2-5; V gene: TRBV28; CDR3 length: 13
CDR3 protein: ASKILLGAEAF; J gene: TRBJ1-1; V gene: TRBV28; CDR3 length: 11
CDR3 protein: ASSEGQSYGYT; J gene: TRBJ1-2; V gene: TRBV5-4; CDR3 length: 11
CDR3 protein: SASDGWDGYT; J gene: TRBJ1-2; V gene: TRBV20-1; CDR3 length: 10
CDR3 protein: ATSGQGSYSNQPQH; J gene: TRBJ1-5; V gene: TRBV19; CDR3 length: 14
CDR3 protein: ASSPGTDSNQPQH; J gene: TRBJ1-5; V gene: TRBV6-5; CDR3 length: 13
CDR3 protein: AWSAGFGQF; J gene: TRBJ2-1; V gene: TRBV30; CDR3 length: 9
CDR3 protein: ASRSAGTAVYGYT; J gene: TRBJ1-2; V gene: TRBV28; CDR3 length: 13
CDR3 protein: ASSPQGQGGTEAF; J gene: TRBJ1-1; V gene: TRBV5-1; CDR3 length: 13
CDR3 protein: ASSYPAQANTIY; J gene: TRBJ1-3; V gene: TRBV6-8; CDR3 length: 12
CDR3 protein: ASSLPGALNTGELF; J gene: TRBJ2-2; V gene: TRBV27; CDR3 length: 14
CDR3 protein: AARRGTGDEKLF; J gene: TRBJ1-4; V gene: TRBV10-3; CDR3 length: 12
CDR3 protein: ASSPGQRQETQY; J gene: TRBJ2-5; V gene: TRBV18; CDR3 length: 12
CDR3 protein: ASSYLIGYEQF; J gene: TRBJ2-1; V gene: TRBV6-2/TRBV6-3; CDR3 length: 11
CDR3 protein: ASSLGTGGPNEKLF; J gene: TRBJ1-4; V gene: TRBV7-9; CDR3 length: 14
CDR3 protein: ATSSMLGASGSYNEQF; J gene: TRBJ2-1; V gene: TRBV15; CDR3 length: 16
CDR3 protein: ASSLARSQQETQY; J gene: TRBJ2-5; V gene: TRBV6-4; CDR3 length: 13
CDR3 protein: ASSYSSGTYSPLH; J gene: TRBJ1-6; V gene: TRBV6-5; CDR3 length: 13
CDR3 protein: ASSVVVGNGELF; J gene: TRBJ2-2; V gene: TRBV9; CDR3 length: 12
CDR3 protein: ASSLSRGDNEQF; J gene: TRBJ2-1; V gene: TRBV7-3; CDR3 length: 12
CDR3 protein: ASSPYDRDSYT; J gene: TRBJ1-2; V gene: TRBV18; CDR3 length: 11
CDR3 protein: ASSQSFGVHSPLH; J gene: TRBJ1-6; V gene: TRBV23-1; CDR3 length: 13